The next 21 T cell receptor beta chains were all read from a single sample in a study of CD8+ T cells in alopecia areata. Reverse transcription of extracted RNA yielded cDNA, which provided the sequencing template. Method: immunoSEQ multiplex PCR; TCRdb's copy keeps in-frame clones and lacks some. The sample includes some 120,000 clones, none of them occurring once. Sequences were obtained from lesional skin. These receptors all stem from a C3H/HeJ mouse with alopecia areata. Strain haplotype at MHC: H2-k.

This clone has ten or more counts. Mouse gene names and germline throughout. The CDR3 extends 4 residues past the end of the read, so its final part is completed from the germline J gene. This chain joins TRBV13-3 and TRBJ2-3, with 8 bases matching TRBD1. CDR3 length equals 16 residues. Germline CDR1 is NNHDY and CDR2 is SYVADS. V shed 1 base and J 0 bases; nucleotides not matched to a gene: 4. CDR3 bases read: TGTGCCAGCAGTGATCCGACAGGGGAGAGTGCAGAA. Protein: CASSDPTGESAE. The entire CDR3 reads CASSDPTGESAETLYF.

As regards this clone: Here the gene names and germline are mouse. Sequencing ends 4 residues short of the CDR3 end; the germline J gene provides the rest. The chain combines TRBV1 with TRBJ2-7; 10 bases are shared with TRBD2. V shed 2 bases and J 1 base; nucleotides not matched to a gene: 5. The CDR3 runs 16 residues. The germline CDR1 and CDR2 sequences are NSQYPW and LRSPGD (reference sequence). The CDR3 region is CTCSATSTGGSYEQYF. CDR3 DNA, as far as it was read: TGCACCTGCAGTGCAACCTCGACTGGGGGGTCCTAT.

This clone was found a few times. The gene symbols are mouse symbols. The read falls 4 residues short of the CDR3 end, and the missing part is taken from the germline J gene. The gene calls are TRBV13-3 and TRBJ2-7; D possibly corresponds to TRBD1 (6 bases). The CDR3 spans 13 residues. Germline V lookup: CDR1 NNHDY, CDR2 SYVADS. The part of the CDR3 DNA that was read is TGTGCCAGCAGCCGGGACACCAAATAT. Protein sequence: CASSRDTKY. The full CDR3 is CASSRDTKYEQYF.

The sample holds a few counts of this clone. The gene names given are mouse names. The read is 4 residues too short to cover the CDR3 end, so that end is filled in from the germline J gene. The J gene is TRBJ2-5, the V gene TRBV13-3, with D maybe TRBD1 (6 bases). CDR1 is NNHDY, CDR2 SYVADS, per germline. With 0 bases removed from V and 0 bases from J, the gap between germline ends came to 11 bases. The CDR3 is made up of 16 amino acids. Partial CDR3 DNA: TGTGCCAGCAGTGATGAAAAGGGGGACAACCAAGAC. Encoded protein: CASSDEKGDNQD. The full CDR3 reads CASSDEKGDNQDTQYF.

This clone turned up a few times. Germline and genes: mouse. Read sequence stops 4 residues before the CDR3 end, and the germline J gene provides the missing end. This chain connects TRBV1 to TRBJ1-2, with TRBD1 matching over 8 bases. V was clipped by 0 bases and J by 0 bases; unmatched bases: 3. CDR3 size: 16 residues. CDR1 is NSQYPW, CDR2 LRSPGD, per germline (reference sequence). Incomplete CDR3 DNA: TGCACCTGCAGTGCAGAGCCGACAGGGGCAAACTCC. It codes for CTCSAEPTGANS. The CDR3 in its entirety is CTCSAEPTGANSDYTF.

This clone was counted between two and nine times. All gene names here are mouse names. The CDR3 goes on 4 residues after the read ends, and that part is filled in from the germline J gene. The rearrangement uses TRBV19 and TRBJ2-1, with D possibly being TRBD1 (6 bases). This CDR3 comprises 13 residues. From germline, CDR1 is FNHDT and CDR2 SITEND (reference sequence). V was clipped by 6 bases and J by 1 base, with 8 bases between them. CDR3 bases read: TGTGCCAGCATGAGGGGGAACTATGCT. This gives the protein CASMRGNYA. The full CDR3 reads CASMRGNYAEQFF.

In the case of this clone: Each gene name is a mouse one. The CDR3 is cut off 4 residues early in the read; its end comes from the germline J gene. The chain combines TRBV1 with TRBJ1-2; 10 nucleotides agree with TRBD1. The CDR3 is 14 residues long. Germline assignment: CDR1 NSQYPW and CDR2 LRSPGD (reference sequence). Here the CDR3 reads CTCSGPGTGADYTF. The CDR3 DNA, read in part, is TGCACCTGCAGTGGTCCCGGGACAGGGGCC.

A note on this clone: Mouse names are used for the genes. With the read ending 4 residues before the CDR3 end, the germline J gene is used to fill in that end. The rearrangement joins TRBV1 to TRBJ2-7; D possibly uses TRBD1 or TRBD2 (7 bases each). Trimming stripped 2 bases from V and 3 bases from J, with 11 bases between. The V gene's germline CDR1 is NSQYPW and CDR2 LRSPGD (reference sequence). CDR3 size: 14 residues. The sequenced CDR3 bases are TGCACCTGCAGTGCACAGGGGGGGGACTAT. Its protein product is CTCSAQGGDY. The CDR3 as a whole reads CTCSAQGGDYEQYF.

For this clone: Gene names are the mouse ones. Coverage ceases 4 residues before the CDR3 finishes, and the germline J gene fills in the end. The chain has TRBV17 and TRBJ2-7; TRBD1 matches at 9 bases. The CDR3 covers 13 residues. Germline CDR1 reads MNHDT; CDR2 reads YYDKIL. CDR3 in amino acids: CASSRDREYEQYF. The DNA read from the CDR3 is TGTGCTAGCAGCCGGGACAGGGAATAT.

As concerns this clone: Gene names denote mouse genes. Read sequence stops 4 residues before the CDR3 end, and the germline J gene provides the missing end. The chain links TRBV19 to TRBJ1-4, with TRBD1 matching 9 bases. This CDR3 comprises 13 residues. In germline, CDR1 is FNHDT, CDR2 SITEND (reference sequence). With V trimmed by 5 bases and J by 6 bases, 2 bases remained unmatched. The covered CDR3 bases are TGTGCCAGCAGGGACAGGGGAGACGAA. Protein sequence: CASRDRGDE. The whole CDR3 region reads CASRDRGDERLFF.

This clone has only a few counts. The germline and genes are mouse ones. The read comes to an end 4 residues before the CDR3 does, leaving the germline J gene to fill in the end. This chain links TRBV19 with TRBJ1-2, with a weak D call TRBD1 (5 bases). The CDR3 length is 15 residues. Trimming took 2 bases from V and 0 from J, leaving 11 bases between them. Germline V gives CDR1 FNHDT, CDR2 SITEND (reference sequence). CDR3 DNA, as far as it was read: TGTGCCAGCAGTATTACTTGGACATCAAACTCC. Protein product: CASSITWTSNS. The full CDR3 reads CASSITWTSNSDYTF.

For this clone: Each gene name is a mouse one. The CDR3 end is not reached by the read, which stops 4 residues before it; the germline J gene fills it in. The chain employs TRBV13-3 and TRBJ1-4; no firm D call. Germline CDR1 NNHDY, CDR2 SYVADS. V shed 4 bases and J shed 0 bases, with 7 bases lying between them. The CDR3 extends over 14 amino acids. CDR3 protein: CASSLTLSNERLFF. The sequenced CDR3 bases are TGTGCCAGCAGTTTGACACTTTCCAACGAA.

This clone was counted between two and nine times. Gene names are mouse gene names. The read terminates 4 residues ahead of where the CDR3 ends, so the germline J gene completes it. J is TRBJ2-7 and V is TRBV13-3; D is possibly TRBD2 (6 bases). Germline lookup yields CDR1 NNHDY and CDR2 SYVADS. Trimming stripped 0 bases from V and 0 bases from J, with 16 bases between. The CDR3 totals 17 residues. Partial CDR3 DNA: TGTGCCAGCAGTGATGCCAACTGGGCGAGGAGCTCCTAT. Translating it yields CASSDANWARSSY. The whole CDR3 sequence is CASSDANWARSSYEQYF.

A remark on this clone: Gene names denote mouse genes. The CDR3 goes on 4 residues after the read ends, and that part is filled in from the germline J gene. The chain employs TRBV13-3 and TRBJ1-1; D may be TRBD1 (6 bases). This CDR3 is 16 amino acids long. V lost 1 base, J lost 0 bases, and 13 bases lay in between. The germline gives CDR1 NNHDY, CDR2 SYVADS. The DNA read from the CDR3 is TGTGCCAGCAGTGATCCCGGGACAAATGCAAACACA. Translating gives CASSDPGTNANT. The full CDR3 sequence reads CASSDPGTNANTEVFF.

This clone has just a few counts. Gene names follow the mouse nomenclature. The CDR3 extends 4 residues past the end of the read, so its final part is completed from the germline J gene. The gene calls are TRBV5 and TRBJ2-2; 8 bases are a match to TRBD2. Losses at the gene ends were 3 bases for V and 0 bases for J; bases not matched to a gene: 0. Germline V CDR1 and CDR2: LGHNA, YNLKQL (reference sequence). This CDR3 spans 15 amino acids. The CDR3 loop reads CASSQGLANTGQLYF. The sequenced part of the CDR3 DNA is TGTGCCAGCAGCCAGGGACTGGCAAACACCGGG.

As for this clone: Gene names and germline refer to mouse. CDR3: CASSVRANTGQLYF. Incomplete CDR3 DNA: TGTGCCAGCAGTGTCAGGGCTAACACCGGG. V gene TRBV13-3 combines with J gene TRBJ2-2; TRBD1 is a possible D gene (5 bases). The read finishes 4 residues shy of the CDR3 end, and the germline J gene is used to complete it. The CDR3 length is 14 residues. V lost 3 bases and J lost 2, with 8 bases in between. Per the germline V gene, CDR1 is NNHDY and CDR2 is SYVADS.

The table lists this clone with a few counts. Mouse germline and gene names are used. The read terminates 4 residues before the CDR3 end, so the remaining end is supplied by the germline J gene. The rearrangement uses TRBV13-3 and TRBJ2-4; D may be TRBD2 (6 bases). In germline, CDR1 is NNHDY, CDR2 SYVADS. Trimming left V 1 base short and J 0 bases short, with 9 bases between. The CDR3 has 15 residues. The part of the CDR3 DNA that was read is TGTGCCAGCAGTGATATCGGGGGGAGTCAAAAC. It translates to CASSDIGGSQN. The whole CDR3 reads CASSDIGGSQNTLYF.

On this clone: The protein TCRdb lists differs from the translation of the DNA at residue 13; the protein given here is translated from the DNA itself. The gene names here belong to mouse. Read sequence stops 3 residues before the CDR3 end, and the germline J gene provides the missing end. The rearrangement joins TRBV13-2 to TRBJ1-3; 7 positions match TRBD1. This CDR3 has 16 amino acids. CDR1 is NNHNN and CDR2 is SYGAGS in the germline V gene (reference sequence). Trimming took 1 base from V and 0 from J; bases not matched to a gene: 4. CDR3 sequence: CASGDRTGNSGNTLYF. CDR3 DNA (partial): TGTGCCAGCGGTGATAGGACAGGAAATTCTGGAAATACG.

This clone showed up just a few times. One end of the junction does not line up with germline, which may come from a read error. The gene names given are mouse names. The CDR3 is CPCSAPDRGHNERLFF. The CDR3 DNA, read in part, is TGCCCCTGCAGTGCTCCCGACAGGGGGCACAACGAA. The V gene is TRBV1, the J gene TRBJ1-4; TRBD1 aligns across 10 bases. The read stops 4 residues short of the end of the CDR3; the missing end is completed from the germline J gene. Germline assignment: CDR1 NSQYPW and CDR2 LRSPGD (reference sequence). The CDR3 sequence is 16 residues long.

Note on this clone: Gene names refer to mouse genes. The CDR3 end is not reached by the read, which stops 4 residues before it; the germline J gene fills it in. This sequence joins TRBV1 and TRBJ1-2; 9 nucleotides agree with TRBD1. This CDR3 has 15 amino acids. V trimming: 3 bases; J trimming: 1 base; junction bases outside the gene matches: 3. The germline V gene encodes CDR1 NSQYPW and CDR2 LRSPGD (reference sequence). Partial CDR3 DNA: TGCACCTGCAGTGCTACAGGGGGCGAAAACTCC. Its translation is CTCSATGGENS. The CDR3 as a whole reads CTCSATGGENSDYTF.

For this clone: Mouse gene names apply. The observed sequence ends 4 residues before the CDR3 terminus, with the missing tail filled in from the germline J gene. V usage is TRBV13-3 and J usage is TRBJ2-4; D is uncertain. Per the germline V gene, CDR1 is NNHDY and CDR2 is SYVADS. The CDR3 spans 12 residues. The CDR3 sequence: CASSQIGNTLYF. The CDR3 DNA, read in part, is TGTGCCAGCAGTCAGATTGGGAAC.